This T cell receptor (beta chain) was sequenced in a study of T-cell reconstitution after alpha-beta-depleted transplantation in children. The V gene's germline CDR1 is SGHAT and CDR2 FQNNGV. V was pared by 5 bases and J by 5 bases, with 6 bases between. CDR3 length equals 11 residues. TCRbeta library preparation incorporated unique molecular identifiers. TCRdb ran MiXCR on the PCR reads and lists one entry per CDR3 protein. Of 600,000 to 700,000 distinct CDR3 sequences in the sample, around a sixth were seen once. This clonotype originated in a human donor who donated a stem cell graft to a child with acute myeloid leukemia. J is TRBJ2-5 and V is TRBV11-2; D remains ambiguous. The source was PBMCs from the stem cell graft donor, collected from the stem cell graft. The CDR3 region has the DNA TGTGCCAGCAGCCGGCATGAGACCCAGTACTTC. Amino acid sequence: CASSRHETQYF. Variable domain in full (rest from reference TRBV11-2 and TRBJ2-5): EAGVAQSPRYKIIEKRQSVAFWCNPISGHATLYWYQQILGQGPKLLIQFQNNGVVDDSQLPKDRFSAERLKGVDSTLKIQPAKLEDSAVYLCASSRHETQYFGPGTRLLVL.